The clone carrying this TCR beta chain was counted once. This was the immunoSEQ v3 assay. Produced via immunoSEQ multiplex PCR; TCRdb's table is partial and in-frame only. The data hold tens of thousands of clones, with roughly 80% observed a single time. Sample time point: pre-treatment sample, taken before nivolumab and TIL therapy. Patients were adults with stage 4 NSCLC. From germline, CDR1 is SQVTM and CDR2 ANQGSEA. This CDR3 has 12 amino acids. Deletions cut 3 bases from V and 4 bases from J, with 7 bases between. The data were obtained in a study of TIL therapy for anti-PD-1-resistant metastatic lung cancer.

V gene TRBV29-1 combines with J gene TRBJ2-1; D possibly corresponds to TRBD2 (6 bases). Material: blood, obtained at baseline. The TCR was taken from a person aged 25-80 years with non-small cell lung cancer. In DNA, the CDR3 is TGCAGCGTTGAGGAGGGTTACAATGAGCAGTTCTTC. The encoded protein is CSVEEGYNEQFF.